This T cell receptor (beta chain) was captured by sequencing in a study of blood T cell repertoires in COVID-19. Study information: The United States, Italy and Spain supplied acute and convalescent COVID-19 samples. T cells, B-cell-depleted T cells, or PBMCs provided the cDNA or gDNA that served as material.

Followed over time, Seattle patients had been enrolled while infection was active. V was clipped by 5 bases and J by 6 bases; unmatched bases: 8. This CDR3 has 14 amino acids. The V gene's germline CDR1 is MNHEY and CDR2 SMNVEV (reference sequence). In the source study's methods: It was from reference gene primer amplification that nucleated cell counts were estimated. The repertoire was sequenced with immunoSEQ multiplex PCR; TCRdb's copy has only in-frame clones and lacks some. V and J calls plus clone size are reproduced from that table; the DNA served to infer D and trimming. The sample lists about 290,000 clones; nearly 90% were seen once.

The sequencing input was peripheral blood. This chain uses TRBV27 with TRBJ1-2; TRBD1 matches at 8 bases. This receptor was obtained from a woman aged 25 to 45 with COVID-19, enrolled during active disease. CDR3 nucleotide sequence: TGTGCCAGCAGTACAGGGGGACCCAGGAATGGCTACACCTTC. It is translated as CASSTGGPRNGYTF.